A selection of T cell receptor beta chains follows, all from one sample in a study of blood T cells in healthy people across ages. TCRdb fed the 5' RACE reads into MiXCR, producing one record per CDR3 protein. The sample lists just under 900,000 distinct CDR3 sequences, 29% seen once, with 15% to 20% in the top ten. The sequencing sample was made of blood. The receptors derive from a woman of 80 years or more in good health. The conserved cysteine and the conserved F or W are not part of the CDR3 here. The order of the fields is V gene, CDR3 length, J gene, CDR3 protein.

v_call: TRBV6-6
cdr3_length: 12
j_call: TRBJ2-5
cdr3_aa: ASSYGDRANTQY

v_call: TRBV6-2/TRBV6-3
cdr3_length: 16
j_call: TRBJ2-5
cdr3_aa: ASSYYRGETRAQETQY

v_call: TRBV11-1
cdr3_length: 14
j_call: TRBJ1-1
cdr3_aa: ASSLAGVTAGTEAF

v_call: TRBV14
cdr3_length: 13
j_call: TRBJ1-1
cdr3_aa: ASREPGAVDTEAF

v_call: TRBV5-6
cdr3_length: 14
j_call: TRBJ2-5
cdr3_aa: ASSLTGRAAGETQY

v_call: TRBV7-9
cdr3_length: 14
j_call: TRBJ2-5
cdr3_aa: ASSFGPFFIGETQY

v_call: TRBV7-9
cdr3_length: 16
j_call: TRBJ2-1
cdr3_aa: ASSSTTSGDFSYNEQF

v_call: TRBV12-3/TRBV12-4
cdr3_length: 14
j_call: TRBJ1-5
cdr3_aa: ASSPQHGGRNQPQH

v_call: TRBV25-1
cdr3_length: 13
j_call: TRBJ1-1
cdr3_aa: ASSDMTGGGTEAF

v_call: TRBV7-9
cdr3_length: 12
j_call: TRBJ1-1
cdr3_aa: ASSKGQGYTEAF

v_call: TRBV7-8
cdr3_length: 12
j_call: TRBJ1-2
cdr3_aa: ASSLIDSPGGYT

v_call: TRBV6-5
cdr3_length: 12
j_call: TRBJ1-2
cdr3_aa: ASTPGQGPYGYT

v_call: TRBV7-9
cdr3_length: 11
j_call: TRBJ2-2
cdr3_aa: ATRRTNTGELF

v_call: TRBV19
cdr3_length: 11
j_call: TRBJ1-1
cdr3_aa: ASSVTEGTEAF

v_call: TRBV12-3/TRBV12-4
cdr3_length: 14
j_call: TRBJ2-1
cdr3_aa: ASSPMGAVFSYEQF

v_call: TRBV6-1
cdr3_length: 15
j_call: TRBJ1-1
cdr3_aa: ASSPMGTGGRPSEAF

v_call: TRBV5-5
cdr3_length: 14
j_call: TRBJ2-5
cdr3_aa: ASSYGTSGFQETQY

v_call: TRBV7-9
cdr3_length: 14
j_call: TRBJ1-2
cdr3_aa: ASSESGGYHLYGYT

v_call: TRBV5-1
cdr3_length: 13
j_call: TRBJ2-1
cdr3_aa: ASTLAGGLTDEQF

v_call: TRBV24-1
cdr3_length: 13
j_call: TRBJ2-2
cdr3_aa: ATSFPSNGGGELF

v_call: TRBV12-3/TRBV12-4
cdr3_length: 12
j_call: TRBJ1-2
cdr3_aa: ASSQGERNYGYT

v_call: TRBV9
cdr3_length: 12
j_call: TRBJ2-5
cdr3_aa: ASSVGRGGETQY

v_call: TRBV7-8
cdr3_length: 12
j_call: TRBJ1-2
cdr3_aa: ASSSLPGGYGYT

v_call: TRBV7-9
cdr3_length: 10
j_call: TRBJ2-5
cdr3_aa: ASSHTLETQY

v_call: TRBV19
cdr3_length: 13
j_call: TRBJ1-2
cdr3_aa: ASSPGASTNYGYT

v_call: TRBV24-1
cdr3_length: 9
j_call: TRBJ2-1
cdr3_aa: ATFKGPGQF

v_call: TRBV6-6
cdr3_length: 14
j_call: TRBJ1-5
cdr3_aa: ASDISTGQFNQPQH

v_call: TRBV7-2
cdr3_length: 14
j_call: TRBJ2-3
cdr3_aa: ASSMSSGGSTDTQY

v_call: TRBV6-5
cdr3_length: 11
j_call: TRBJ1-6
cdr3_aa: ASSQDGRSPLH

v_call: TRBV5-1
cdr3_length: 12
j_call: TRBJ2-5
cdr3_aa: ASGPGTAQETQY

v_call: TRBV7-2
cdr3_length: 15
j_call: TRBJ2-1
cdr3_aa: ASSLTWDRFQYNEQF

v_call: TRBV19
cdr3_length: 12
j_call: TRBJ1-2
cdr3_aa: ASSGLPDNYGYT

v_call: TRBV7-2
cdr3_length: 13
j_call: TRBJ2-7
cdr3_aa: ASQTHQRSNYEQY

v_call: TRBV21-1
cdr3_length: 14
j_call: .
cdr3_aa: ASSKRGAQGRHEQY

v_call: TRBV12-3/TRBV12-4
cdr3_length: 13
j_call: TRBJ1-1
cdr3_aa: ASSLSTGPRVGAF

v_call: TRBV7-6
cdr3_length: 13
j_call: TRBJ2-6
cdr3_aa: ASSLEGSGANVRT

v_call: TRBV7-2
cdr3_length: 14
j_call: TRBJ2-1
cdr3_aa: ASSLVGGLACNEQF

v_call: TRBV7-2
cdr3_length: 15
j_call: TRBJ2-3
cdr3_aa: ASSSNTREWSADTQY

v_call: TRBV20-1
cdr3_length: 13
j_call: TRBJ2-3
cdr3_aa: SARDRIGRRDTQY

v_call: TRBV6-5
cdr3_length: 12
j_call: TRBJ2-3
cdr3_aa: ASSERLASDTQY

v_call: TRBV12-3/TRBV12-4
cdr3_length: 13
j_call: TRBJ1-6
cdr3_aa: ASSFFGGSNSPLH

v_call: TRBV20-1
cdr3_length: 9
j_call: TRBJ2-7
cdr3_aa: SARLYYEQY

v_call: TRBV4-3
cdr3_length: 16
j_call: TRBJ2-3
cdr3_aa: ASSQAAASGGASDTQY

v_call: TRBV5-1
cdr3_length: 13
j_call: TRBJ2-1
cdr3_aa: ASSFQANLNNEQF

v_call: TRBV7-8
cdr3_length: 14
j_call: TRBJ2-3
cdr3_aa: ASSLATRESTDTQY

v_call: TRBV20-1
cdr3_length: 13
j_call: TRBJ1-1
cdr3_aa: SASGRKYRDTEAF

v_call: TRBV27
cdr3_length: 11
j_call: TRBJ1-2
cdr3_aa: ASSFRGGYGYT

v_call: TRBV6-5
cdr3_length: 14
j_call: .
cdr3_aa: ASSYSGLGPYNEQY

v_call: TRBV12-5
cdr3_length: 10
j_call: TRBJ2-2
cdr3_aa: ASGLNTGELF